Presented here are 5 T cell receptor beta chains from one specimen sequenced in a study of cytomegalovirus exposure and HLA in healthy donors. PCR amplification relied on 60 Vbeta primers (plus 13 Jbeta primers). Assay: immunoSEQ multiplex PCR; the TCRdb copy retains only in-frame clones and omits some. The sample has around 67,000 clones, around 78% seen once. The specimen sequenced was PBMCs. The receptor source for this set is a man between 18 and 29 years old in good health and CMV-seropositive.

The chain couples TRBV30 to TRBJ1-5; D ambiguous. The CDR3 is made up of 13 amino acids. Trimming stripped 0 bases from V and 3 bases from J, with 6 bases between. Germline V lookup: CDR1 GTSNPN, CDR2 SVGIG (reference sequence). The CDR3 loop is CAWSVRDNQPQHF. Here the CDR3 DNA reads TGTGCCTGGAGTGTCCGGGACAATCAGCCCCAGCATTTT.

V is TRBV27 and J is TRBJ1-5; D call uncertain. CDR1 is MNHEY, CDR2 SMNVEV, per germline (reference sequence). Trimming cost V 6 bases and J 4 bases, with 10 bases left between them. This CDR3 spans 13 amino acids. The CDR3 DNA sequence: TGTGCCAGCAGCTTAGGGCCGAATCAGCCCCAGCATTTT. Amino acids: CASSLGPNQPQHF.

This chain uses TRBV10-3 with TRBJ1-4; 7 bases map to TRBD1. The CDR3 loop spans 15 amino acids. With 10 bases clipped from V and 0 bases from J, the junction kept 8 bases outside the gene matches. The V gene's germline CDR1 is ENHRY and CDR2 SYGVKD. The CDR3 protein is CASWTGRATNEKLFF. In nucleotides, the CDR3 is TGTGCCAGTTGGACAGGCCGAGCAACTAATGAAAAACTGTTTTTT.

This rearrangement joins TRBV9 to TRBJ2-7, with D perhaps matching TRBD1 (6 bases). Trimming took off 0 bases at V and 3 bases at J, with 13 bases between the two ends. Germline V lookup: CDR1 SGDLS, CDR2 YYNGEE. The CDR3 is 15 amino acids. The CDR3 DNA follows: TGTGCCAGCAGCGTAGCTACAGGGCCGAACTACGAGCAGTACTTC. Translated: CASSVATGPNYEQYF.

The chain links TRBV7-9 to TRBJ1-4, with D uncertain. V gave up 0 bases and J gave up 7 bases, with 9 bases separating them. Looked up from germline, CDR1 is SEHNR and CDR2 is FQNEAQ (reference sequence). This CDR3 comprises 14 residues. The CDR3 spells CASSLAAEGEKLFF. In nucleotides, the CDR3 is TGTGCCAGCAGCTTAGCCGCGGAGGGTGAAAAACTGTTTTTT.